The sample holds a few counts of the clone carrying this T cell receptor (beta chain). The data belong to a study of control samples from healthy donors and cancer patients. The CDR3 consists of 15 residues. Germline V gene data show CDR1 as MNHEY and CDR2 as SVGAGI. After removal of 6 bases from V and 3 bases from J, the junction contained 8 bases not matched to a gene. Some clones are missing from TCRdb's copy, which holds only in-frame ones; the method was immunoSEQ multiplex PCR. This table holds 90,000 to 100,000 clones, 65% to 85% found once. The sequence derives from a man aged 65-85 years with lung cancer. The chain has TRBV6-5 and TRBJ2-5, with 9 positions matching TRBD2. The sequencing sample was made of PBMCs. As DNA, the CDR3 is TGTGCCAGCAGCAGAGCGGGGGGCCGGGAAGAGACCCAGTACTTC. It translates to CASSRAGGREETQYF.